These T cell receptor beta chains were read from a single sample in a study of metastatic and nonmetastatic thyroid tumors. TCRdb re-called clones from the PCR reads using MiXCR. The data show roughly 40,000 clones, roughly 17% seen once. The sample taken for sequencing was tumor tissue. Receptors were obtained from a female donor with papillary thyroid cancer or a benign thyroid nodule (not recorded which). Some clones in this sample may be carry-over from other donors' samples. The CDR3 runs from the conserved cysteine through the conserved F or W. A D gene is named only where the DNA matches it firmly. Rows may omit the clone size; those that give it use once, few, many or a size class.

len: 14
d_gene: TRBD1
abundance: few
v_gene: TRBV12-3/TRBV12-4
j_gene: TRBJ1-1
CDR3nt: TGTGCAGGCAGTTTTGGTACAGGGGCCACTGAAGCTTTCTTT
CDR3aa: CAGSFGTGATEAFF

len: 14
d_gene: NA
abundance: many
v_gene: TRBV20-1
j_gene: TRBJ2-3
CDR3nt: TGCAGTGCTAGAGATACGGGAGCGGCAGATACGCAGTATTTT
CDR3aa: CSARDTGAADTQYF

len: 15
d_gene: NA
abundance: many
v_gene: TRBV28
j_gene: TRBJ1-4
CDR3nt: TGTGCCAGCAGCGACAGGATTGTGGCTAATGAAAAACTGTTTTTT
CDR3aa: CASSDRIVANEKLFF

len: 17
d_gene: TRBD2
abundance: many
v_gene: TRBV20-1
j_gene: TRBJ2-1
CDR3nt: TGCAGTGCCCGACGGTCCCTAGCGGCAAAAAGAAGGAATGAGCAGTTCTTC
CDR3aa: CSARRSLAAKRRNEQFF

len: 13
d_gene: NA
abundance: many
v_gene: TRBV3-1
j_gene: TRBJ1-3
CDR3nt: TGTGCCAGCAGCCAAGACTTGGGGGTGGGAAGATATTTT
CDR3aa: CASSQDLGVGRYF

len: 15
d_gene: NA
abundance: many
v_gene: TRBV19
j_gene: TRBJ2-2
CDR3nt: TGTGCCAGTAGTAAAACGCCTACATGGGCCGGGGAGCTGTTTTTT
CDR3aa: CASSKTPTWAGELFF

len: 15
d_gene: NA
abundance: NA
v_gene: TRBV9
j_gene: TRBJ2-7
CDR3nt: TGTGCCAGCAGCGTAGCCCCCTCGAGCTCCTACGAGCAGTACTTC
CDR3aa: CASSVAPSSSYEQYF

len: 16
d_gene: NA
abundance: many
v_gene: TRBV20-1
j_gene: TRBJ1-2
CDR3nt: TGCAGCCTACAACCAACCGCAGGAGCCGGGGACTATGGCTACACCTTC
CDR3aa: CSLQPTAGAGDYGYTF

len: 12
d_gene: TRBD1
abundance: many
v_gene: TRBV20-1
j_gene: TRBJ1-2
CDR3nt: TGCAGTGCTAGGGACAGGGGGAAGGGCTACACCTTC
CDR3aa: CSARDRGKGYTF

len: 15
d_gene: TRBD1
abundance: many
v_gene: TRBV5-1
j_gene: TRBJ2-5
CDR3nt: TGCGCCAGCAGCCCCAACAACAGGGGATTAGAGACCCAGTACTTC
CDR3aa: CASSPNNRGLETQYF

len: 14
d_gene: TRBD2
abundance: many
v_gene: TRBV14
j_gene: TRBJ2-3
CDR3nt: TGTGCCAGCAGCCCGACTAGCTTGGCAGATACGCAGTATTTT
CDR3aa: CASSPTSLADTQYF

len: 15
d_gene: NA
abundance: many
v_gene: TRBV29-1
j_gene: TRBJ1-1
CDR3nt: TGCAGCGGCGGTGGGTCGGGGGGGTTGAACACTGAAGCTTTCTTT
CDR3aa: CSGGGSGGLNTEAFF

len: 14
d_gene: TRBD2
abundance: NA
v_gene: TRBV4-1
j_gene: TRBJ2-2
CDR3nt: TGCGCCAGCAGCCGCACTAGCGGTCCCGGGGAGCTGTTTTTT
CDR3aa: CASSRTSGPGELFF

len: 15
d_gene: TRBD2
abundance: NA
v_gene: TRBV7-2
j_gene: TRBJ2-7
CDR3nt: TGTGCCAGCAGCTTAGGCGCGGGAGGTGGTTACGAGCAGTACTTC
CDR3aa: CASSLGAGGGYEQYF

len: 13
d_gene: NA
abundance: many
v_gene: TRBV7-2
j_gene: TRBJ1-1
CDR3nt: TGTGCCAGCAGTTATTCTGTGAACACTGAAGCTTTCTTT
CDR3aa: CASSYSVNTEAFF

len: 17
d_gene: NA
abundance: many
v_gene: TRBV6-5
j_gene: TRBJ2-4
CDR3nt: TGTGCCAGCAGTTACTCAGGGAGGGGGCAAGCCAAAAACATTCAGTACTTC
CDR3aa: CASSYSGRGQAKNIQYF

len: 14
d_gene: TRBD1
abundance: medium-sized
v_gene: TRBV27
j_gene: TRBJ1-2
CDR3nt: TGTGCCAGCAGTTACCGGGACAGGGGTGGGGGCTACACCTTC
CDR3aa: CASSYRDRGGGYTF

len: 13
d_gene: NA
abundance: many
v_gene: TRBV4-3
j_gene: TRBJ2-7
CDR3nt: TGCGCCAGCAGCCGTACAGTAGCCTACGAGCAGTACTTC
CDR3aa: CASSRTVAYEQYF

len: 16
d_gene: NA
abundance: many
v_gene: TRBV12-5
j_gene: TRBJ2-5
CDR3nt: TGTGCTAGTGGCCCCGGAGCCAGGGGAGGCCAAGAGACCCAGTACTTC
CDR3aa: CASGPGARGGQETQYF

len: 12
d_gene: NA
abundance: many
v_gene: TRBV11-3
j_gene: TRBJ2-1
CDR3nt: TGTGCCAGCAGCTTACGGCAGGATGAGCAGTTCTTC
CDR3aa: CASSLRQDEQFF

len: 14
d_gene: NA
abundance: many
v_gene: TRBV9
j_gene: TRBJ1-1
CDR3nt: TGTGCCAACAGCTTTGGAGTTGAGGACACTGAAGCTTTCTTT
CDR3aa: CANSFGVEDTEAFF

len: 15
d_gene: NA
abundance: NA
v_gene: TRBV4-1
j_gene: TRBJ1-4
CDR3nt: TGCGCCAGCAGCCTTGACAGCACCCCTAGGGAAAAACTGTTTTTT
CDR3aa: CASSLDSTPREKLFF

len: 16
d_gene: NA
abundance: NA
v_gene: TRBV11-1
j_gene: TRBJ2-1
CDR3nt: TGTGCCAGCAGCTCGACTAGGCTTAGATCCTACAATGAGCAGTTCTTC
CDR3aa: CASSSTRLRSYNEQFF

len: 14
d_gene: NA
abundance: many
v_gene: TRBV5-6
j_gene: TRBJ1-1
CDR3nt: TGTGCCAGCAGCAATACGAGGGCGTGGACTGAAGCTTTCTTT
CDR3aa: CASSNTRAWTEAFF

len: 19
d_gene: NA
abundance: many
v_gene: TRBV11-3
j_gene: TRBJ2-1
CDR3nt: TGTGCCAGCAGCTTAGGGTACTTATATTCCGGCAGCTCCTACAATGAGCAGTTCTTC
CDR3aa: CASSLGYLYSGSSYNEQFF